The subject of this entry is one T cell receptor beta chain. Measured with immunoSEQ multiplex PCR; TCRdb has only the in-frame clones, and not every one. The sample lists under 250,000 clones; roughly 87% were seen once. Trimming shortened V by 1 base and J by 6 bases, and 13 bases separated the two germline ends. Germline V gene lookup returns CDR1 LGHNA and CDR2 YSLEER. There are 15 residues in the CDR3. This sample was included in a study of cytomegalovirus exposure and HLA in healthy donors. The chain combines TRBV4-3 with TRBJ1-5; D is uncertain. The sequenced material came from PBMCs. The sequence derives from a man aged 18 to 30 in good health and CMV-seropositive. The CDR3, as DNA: TGCGCCAGCAGCCAAGGATTGCGAACATCTCAGCCCCAGCATTTT. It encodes CASSQGLRTSQPQHF.